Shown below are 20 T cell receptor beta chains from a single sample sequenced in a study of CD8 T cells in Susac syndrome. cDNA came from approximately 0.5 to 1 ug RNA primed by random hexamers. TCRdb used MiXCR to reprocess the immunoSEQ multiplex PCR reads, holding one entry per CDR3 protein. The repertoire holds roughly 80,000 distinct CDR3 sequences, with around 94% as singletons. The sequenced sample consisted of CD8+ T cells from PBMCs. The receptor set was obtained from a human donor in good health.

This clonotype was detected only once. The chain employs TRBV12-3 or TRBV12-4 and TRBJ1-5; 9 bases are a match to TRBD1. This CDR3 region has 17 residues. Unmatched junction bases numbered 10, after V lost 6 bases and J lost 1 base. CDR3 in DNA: TGTGCCAGCAGCCCTGGGACAGGGATGGGAAGCAATCAGCCCCAGCATTTT. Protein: CASSPGTGMGSNQPQHF.

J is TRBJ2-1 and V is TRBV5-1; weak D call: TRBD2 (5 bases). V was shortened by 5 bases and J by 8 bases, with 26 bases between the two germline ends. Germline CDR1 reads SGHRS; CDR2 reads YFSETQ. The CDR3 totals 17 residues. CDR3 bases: TGCGCCAGCAGTGCCCGGACCGGAGGTACGGCCAAGGATGAGCAGTTCTTC. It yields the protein CASSARTGGTAKDEQFF.

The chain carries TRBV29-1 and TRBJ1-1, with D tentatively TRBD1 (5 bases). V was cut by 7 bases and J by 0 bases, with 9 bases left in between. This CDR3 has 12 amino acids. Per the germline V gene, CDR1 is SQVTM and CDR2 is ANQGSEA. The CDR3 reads CSATDMNTEAFF. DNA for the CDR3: TGCAGCGCCACGGACATGAACACTGAAGCTTTCTTT. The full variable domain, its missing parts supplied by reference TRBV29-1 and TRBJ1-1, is SAVISQKPSRDICQRGTSLTIQCQVDSQVTMMFWYRQQPGQSLTLIATANQGSEATYESGFVIDKFPISRPNLTFSTLTVSNMSPEDSSIYLCSATDMNTEAFFGQGTRLTVV.

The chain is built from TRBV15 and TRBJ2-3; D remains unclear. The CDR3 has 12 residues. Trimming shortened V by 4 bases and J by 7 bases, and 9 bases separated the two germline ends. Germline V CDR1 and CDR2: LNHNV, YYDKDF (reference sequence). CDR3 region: CATSKPPNTQYF. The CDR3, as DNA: TGTGCCACCAGCAAACCCCCCAATACGCAGTATTTT.

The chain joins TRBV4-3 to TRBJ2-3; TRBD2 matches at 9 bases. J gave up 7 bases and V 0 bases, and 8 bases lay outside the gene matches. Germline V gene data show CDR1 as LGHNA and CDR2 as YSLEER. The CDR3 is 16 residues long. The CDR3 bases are TGCGCCAGCAGCCAAGAAAACGCGGGGGGGCTGAATACGCAGTATTTT. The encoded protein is CASSQENAGGLNTQYF.

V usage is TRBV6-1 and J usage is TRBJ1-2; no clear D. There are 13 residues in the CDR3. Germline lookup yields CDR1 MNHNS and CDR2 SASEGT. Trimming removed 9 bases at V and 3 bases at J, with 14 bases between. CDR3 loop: CASTAAGDYGYTF. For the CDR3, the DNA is TGTGCCAGTACCGCCGCAGGCGACTATGGCTACACCTTC.

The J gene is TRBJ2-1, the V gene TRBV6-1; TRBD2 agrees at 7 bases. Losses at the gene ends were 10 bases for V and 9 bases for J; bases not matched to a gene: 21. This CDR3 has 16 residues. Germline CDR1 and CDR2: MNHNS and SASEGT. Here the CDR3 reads CATLSETGTNVGEQFF. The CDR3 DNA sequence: TGTGCCACCTTAAGCGAGACCGGGACTAATGTTGGTGAGCAGTTCTTC.

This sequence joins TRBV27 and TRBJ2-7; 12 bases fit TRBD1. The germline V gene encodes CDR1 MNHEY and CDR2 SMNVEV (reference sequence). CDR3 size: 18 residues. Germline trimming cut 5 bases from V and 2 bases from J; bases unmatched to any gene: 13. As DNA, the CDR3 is TGTGCCAGCAGTCGCAAGACCGGGACAGGGGGCATCACCTACGAGCAGTACGTC. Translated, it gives CASSRKTGTGGITYEQYV.

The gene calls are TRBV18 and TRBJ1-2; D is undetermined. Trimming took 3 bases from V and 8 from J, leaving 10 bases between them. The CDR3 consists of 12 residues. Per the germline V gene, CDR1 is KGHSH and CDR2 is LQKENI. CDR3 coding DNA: TGTGCCAGCTCACCCAAGGTCGACGGCTACACCTTC. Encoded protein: CASSPKVDGYTF.

Here the CDR3 DNA reads TGTGCCAGCAGCTTACTCTCCAACTTGGGGATTGAAGCTTTCTTT. Protein: CASSLLSNLGIEAFF. The chain employs TRBV7-9 and TRBJ1-1, with unresolved D. The CDR3 contains 15 residues. Germline values: CDR1 SEHNR, CDR2 FQNEAQ (reference sequence). V shed 2 bases and J shed 7 bases, with 17 bases lying between them.

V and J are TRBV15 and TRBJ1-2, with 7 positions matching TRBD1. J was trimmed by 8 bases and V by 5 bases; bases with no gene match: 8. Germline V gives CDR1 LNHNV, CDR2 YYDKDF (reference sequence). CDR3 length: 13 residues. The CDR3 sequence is CATSGKGAQGYTF. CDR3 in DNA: TGTGCCACCAGCGGAAAGGGGGCGCAGGGCTACACCTTC.

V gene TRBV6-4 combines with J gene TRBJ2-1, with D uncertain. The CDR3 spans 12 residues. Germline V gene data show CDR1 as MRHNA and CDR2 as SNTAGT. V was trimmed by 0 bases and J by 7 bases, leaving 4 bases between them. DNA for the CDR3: TGTGCCAGCAGTGACTCTAGGAATGAGCAGTTCTTC. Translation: CASSDSRNEQFF.

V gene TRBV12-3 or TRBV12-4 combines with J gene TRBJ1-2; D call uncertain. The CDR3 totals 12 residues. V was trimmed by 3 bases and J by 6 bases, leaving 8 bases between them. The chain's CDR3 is CASSFWEDGYTF. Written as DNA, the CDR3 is TGTGCCAGCAGTTTCTGGGAGGATGGCTACACCTTC.

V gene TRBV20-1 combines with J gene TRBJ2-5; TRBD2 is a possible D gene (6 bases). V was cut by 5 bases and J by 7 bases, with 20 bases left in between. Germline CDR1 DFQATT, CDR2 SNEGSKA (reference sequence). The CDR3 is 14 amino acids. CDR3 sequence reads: CSAPEGRTGWTQYF. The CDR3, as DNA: TGCAGTGCTCCGGAGGGACGGACCGGATGGACCCAGTACTTC.

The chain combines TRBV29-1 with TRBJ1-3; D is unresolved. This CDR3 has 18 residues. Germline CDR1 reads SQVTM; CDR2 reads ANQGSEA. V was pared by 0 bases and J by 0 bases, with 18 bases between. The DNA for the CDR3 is TGCAGCGTTGAAGATCCTTATCTGGAGGGAGACTCTGGAAACACCATATATTTT. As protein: CSVEDPYLEGDSGNTIYF. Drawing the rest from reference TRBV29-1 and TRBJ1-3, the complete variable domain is SAVISQKPSRDICQRGTSLTIQCQVDSQVTMMFWYRQQPGQSLTLIATANQGSEATYESGFVIDKFPISRPNLTFSTLTVSNMSPEDSSIYLCSVEDPYLEGDSGNTIYFGEGSWLTVV.

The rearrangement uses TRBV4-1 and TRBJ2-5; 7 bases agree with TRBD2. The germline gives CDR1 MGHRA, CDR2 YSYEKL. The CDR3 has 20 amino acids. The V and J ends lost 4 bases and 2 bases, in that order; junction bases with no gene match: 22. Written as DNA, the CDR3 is TGCGCCAGCAGCCTCCCCTGGGGCGGGGGAGGCCCGACCTCACAAGAGACCCAGTACTTC. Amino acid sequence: CASSLPWGGGGPTSQETQYF.

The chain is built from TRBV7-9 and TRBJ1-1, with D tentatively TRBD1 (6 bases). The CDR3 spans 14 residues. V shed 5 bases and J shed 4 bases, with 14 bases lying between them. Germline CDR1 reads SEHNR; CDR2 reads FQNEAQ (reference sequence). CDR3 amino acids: CASSAGGLGTEAFF. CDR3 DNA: TGTGCCAGCAGCGCGGGGGGCTTGGGCACTGAAGCTTTCTTT.

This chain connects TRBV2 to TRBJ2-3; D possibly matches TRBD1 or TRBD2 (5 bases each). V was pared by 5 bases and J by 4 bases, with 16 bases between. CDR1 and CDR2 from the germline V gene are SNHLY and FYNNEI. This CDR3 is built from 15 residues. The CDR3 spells CASSWDLPGADTQYF. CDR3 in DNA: TGTGCCAGCAGTTGGGACCTCCCAGGCGCAGATACGCAGTATTTT.

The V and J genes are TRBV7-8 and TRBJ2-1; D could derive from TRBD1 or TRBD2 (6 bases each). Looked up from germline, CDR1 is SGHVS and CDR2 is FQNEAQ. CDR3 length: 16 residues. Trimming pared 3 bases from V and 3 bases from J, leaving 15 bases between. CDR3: CASSFTRGTFYNEQFF. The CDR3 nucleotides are TGTGCCAGCAGCTTTACAAGGGGGACTTTCTACAATGAGCAGTTCTTC.

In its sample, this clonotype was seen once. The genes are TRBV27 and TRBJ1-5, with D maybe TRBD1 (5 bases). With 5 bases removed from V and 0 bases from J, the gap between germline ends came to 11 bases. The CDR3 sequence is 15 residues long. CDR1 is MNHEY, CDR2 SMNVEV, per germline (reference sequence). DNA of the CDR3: TGTGCCAGCAGTGGGGACGCCTTTAGCAATCAGCCCCAGCATTTT. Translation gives CASSGDAFSNQPQHF.